This T cell receptor beta chain came from a study of blood T cell repertoires in COVID-19. Looking at the study overall: Acute and convalescent COVID-19 specimens originated in the United States, Italy and Spain.

Data came from immunoSEQ multiplex PCR; TCRdb stores just in-frame clones and leaves some out. The sample carries 210,000 or so clones, over 75% recorded once. In terms of age and location, participants ranged from about 18 to 89 years and lived in 24 US areas. Membership in each cohort depended on participant-reported clinical history. J gave up 4 bases and V 5 bases, and 6 bases lay outside the gene matches. The CDR3 length is 15 residues. Germline values: CDR1 SGHTA, CDR2 FQGTGA. The genes are TRBV7-3 and TRBJ1-3; 9 positions agree with TRBD1. The TCR originated in a man in his thirties or forties with acute COVID-19. The sequenced sample consisted of PBMCs or T cells enriched from blood (not recorded which). CDR3 DNA sequence: TGTGCCAGCAGCATATCCGGGACAGGGGGAAACACCATATATTTT. Protein: CASSISGTGGNTIYF. The full variable domain, in which reference TRBV7-3 and TRBJ1-3 provide the parts outside the CDR3, is GAGVSQTPSNKVTEKGKYVELRCDPISGHTALYWYRQSLGQGPEFLIYFQGTGAADDSGLPNDRFFAVRPEGSVSTLKIQRTERGDSAVYLCASSISGTGGNTIYFGEGSWLTVV.